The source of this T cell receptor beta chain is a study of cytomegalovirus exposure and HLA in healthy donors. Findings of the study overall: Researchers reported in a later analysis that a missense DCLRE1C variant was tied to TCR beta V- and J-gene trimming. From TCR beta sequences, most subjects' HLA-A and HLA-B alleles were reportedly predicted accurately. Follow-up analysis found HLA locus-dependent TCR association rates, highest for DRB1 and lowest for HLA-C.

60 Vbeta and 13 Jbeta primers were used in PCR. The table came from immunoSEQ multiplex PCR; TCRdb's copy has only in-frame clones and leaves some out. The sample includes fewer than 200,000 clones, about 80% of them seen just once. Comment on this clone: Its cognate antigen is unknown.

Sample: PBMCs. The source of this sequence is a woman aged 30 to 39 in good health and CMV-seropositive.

Here the CDR3 reads CASGAPETGNTEAFF. The CDR3 DNA sequence: TGTGCCAGTGGTGCCCCGGAAACGGGAAACACTGAAGCTTTCTTT. This chain joins TRBV19 and TRBJ1-1; no clear D gene. This CDR3 is built from 15 residues. Between the trimmed V and J ends, which lost 8 bases and 2 bases, there was a span of 18 bases. Germline V gene data show CDR1 as LNHDA and CDR2 as SQIVND (reference sequence).